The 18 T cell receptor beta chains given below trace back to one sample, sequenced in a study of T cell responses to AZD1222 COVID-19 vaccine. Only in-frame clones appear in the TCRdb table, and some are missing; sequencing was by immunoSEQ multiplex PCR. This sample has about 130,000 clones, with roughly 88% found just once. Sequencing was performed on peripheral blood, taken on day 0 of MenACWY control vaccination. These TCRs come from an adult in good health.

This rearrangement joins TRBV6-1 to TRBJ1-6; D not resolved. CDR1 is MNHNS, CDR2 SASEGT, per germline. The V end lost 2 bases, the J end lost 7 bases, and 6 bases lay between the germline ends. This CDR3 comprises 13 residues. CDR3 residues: CASSEWLNSPLHF. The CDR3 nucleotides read TGTGCCAGCAGTGAATGGCTAAATTCACCCCTCCACTTT.

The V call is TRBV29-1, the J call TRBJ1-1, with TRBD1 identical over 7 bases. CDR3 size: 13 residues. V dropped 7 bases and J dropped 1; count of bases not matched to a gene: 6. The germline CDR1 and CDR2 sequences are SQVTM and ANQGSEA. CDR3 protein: CSAARDRNTEAFF. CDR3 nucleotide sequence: TGCAGCGCTGCTCGGGACAGGAACACTGAAGCTTTCTTT.

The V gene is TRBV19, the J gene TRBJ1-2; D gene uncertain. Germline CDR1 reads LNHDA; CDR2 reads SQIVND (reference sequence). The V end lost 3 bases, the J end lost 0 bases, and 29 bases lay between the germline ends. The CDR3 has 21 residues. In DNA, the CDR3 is TGTGCCAGTAGTATTCTTCCGCAGGTTGGAATGGGTTATGGCCCTAACTATGGCTACACCTTC. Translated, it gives CASSILPQVGMGYGPNYGYTF.

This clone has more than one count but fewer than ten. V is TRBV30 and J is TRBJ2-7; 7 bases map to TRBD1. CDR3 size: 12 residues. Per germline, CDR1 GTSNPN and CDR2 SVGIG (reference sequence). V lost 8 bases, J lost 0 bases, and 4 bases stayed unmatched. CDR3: CAQGDNSYEQYF. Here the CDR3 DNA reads TGTGCCCAGGGGGACAACTCCTACGAGCAGTACTTC.

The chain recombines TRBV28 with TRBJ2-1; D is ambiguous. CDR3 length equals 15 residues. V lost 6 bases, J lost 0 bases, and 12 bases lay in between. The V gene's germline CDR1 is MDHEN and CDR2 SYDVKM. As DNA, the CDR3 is TGTGCCAGCAGCGTACCGGGTCACTCCTACAATGAGCAGTTCTTC. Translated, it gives CASSVPGHSYNEQFF.

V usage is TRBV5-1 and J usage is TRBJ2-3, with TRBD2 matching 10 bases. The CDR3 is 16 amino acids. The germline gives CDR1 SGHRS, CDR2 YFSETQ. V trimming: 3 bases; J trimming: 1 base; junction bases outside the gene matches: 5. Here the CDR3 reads CASSSRTSGGTDTQYF. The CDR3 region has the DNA TGCGCCAGCAGCTCGAGGACTAGCGGAGGCACAGATACGCAGTATTTT.

CDR3 loop: CASILKAGNEKLFF. Here the CDR3 DNA reads TGTGCCAGCATTCTGAAGGCAGGGAACGAAAAACTGTTTTTT. The gene calls are TRBV2 and TRBJ1-4; TRBD1 is a possible D gene (5 bases). With 7 bases removed from V and 8 bases from J, the gap between germline ends came to 17 bases. There are 14 residues in the CDR3. The germline CDR1 and CDR2 sequences are SNHLY and FYNNEI.

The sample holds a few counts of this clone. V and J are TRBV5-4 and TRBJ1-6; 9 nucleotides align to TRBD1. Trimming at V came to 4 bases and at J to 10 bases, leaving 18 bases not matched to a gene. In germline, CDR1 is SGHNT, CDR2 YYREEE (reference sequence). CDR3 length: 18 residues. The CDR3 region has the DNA TGTGCCAGCAGCGGACCCGGTGGGCGGACAGGGGCTAACTCACCCCTCCACTTT. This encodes CASSGPGGRTGANSPLHF.

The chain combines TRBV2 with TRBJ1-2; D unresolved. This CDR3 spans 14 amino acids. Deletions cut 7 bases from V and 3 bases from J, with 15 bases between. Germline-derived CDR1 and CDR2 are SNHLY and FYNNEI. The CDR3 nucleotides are TGTGCCAGCACTACGGGGAAGGTAGACTATGGCTACACCTTC. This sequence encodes CASTTGKVDYGYTF.

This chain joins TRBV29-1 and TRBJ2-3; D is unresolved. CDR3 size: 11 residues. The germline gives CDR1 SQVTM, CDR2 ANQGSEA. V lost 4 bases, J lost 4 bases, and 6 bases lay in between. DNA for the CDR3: TGCAGCGTTGCGGGCGCAGATACGCAGTATTTT. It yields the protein CSVAGADTQYF.

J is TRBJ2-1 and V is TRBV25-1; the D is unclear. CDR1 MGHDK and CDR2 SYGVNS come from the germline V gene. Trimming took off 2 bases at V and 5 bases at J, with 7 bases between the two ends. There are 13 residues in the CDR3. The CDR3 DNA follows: TGTGCCAGCAGTGAACGGCAGGACAATGAGCAGTTCTTC. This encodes CASSERQDNEQFF.

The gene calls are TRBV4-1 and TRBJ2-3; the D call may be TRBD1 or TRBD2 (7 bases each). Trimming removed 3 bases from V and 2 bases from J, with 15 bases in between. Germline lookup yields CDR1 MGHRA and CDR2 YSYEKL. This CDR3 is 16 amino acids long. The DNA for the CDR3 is TGCGCCAGCAGCCAGCCCGACAGGGACTACACAGATACGCAGTATTTT. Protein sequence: CASSQPDRDYTDTQYF.

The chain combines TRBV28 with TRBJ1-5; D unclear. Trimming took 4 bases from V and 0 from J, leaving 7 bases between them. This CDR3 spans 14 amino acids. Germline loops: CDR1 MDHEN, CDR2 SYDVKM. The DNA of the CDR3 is TGTGCCAGCAGTTCGAGGGTTAGCAATCAGCCCCAGCATTTT. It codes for CASSSRVSNQPQHF.

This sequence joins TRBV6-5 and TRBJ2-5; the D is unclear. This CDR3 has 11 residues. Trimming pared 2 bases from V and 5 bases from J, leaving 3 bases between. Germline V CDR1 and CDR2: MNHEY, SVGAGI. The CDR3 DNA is TGTGCCAGCAGTTACGACGAGACCCAGTACTTC. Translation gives CASSYDETQYF.

Written as DNA, the CDR3 is TGTGCCAGCAGTTTGTACGGGACAGGGGATGAAAAACTGTTTTTT. Translating it yields CASSLYGTGDEKLFF. The chain employs TRBV28 and TRBJ1-4; 10 positions match TRBD1. Germline trimming cut 3 bases from V and 6 bases from J; bases unmatched to any gene: 4. CDR3 length equals 15 residues. CDR1 is MDHEN and CDR2 is SYDVKM in the germline V gene.

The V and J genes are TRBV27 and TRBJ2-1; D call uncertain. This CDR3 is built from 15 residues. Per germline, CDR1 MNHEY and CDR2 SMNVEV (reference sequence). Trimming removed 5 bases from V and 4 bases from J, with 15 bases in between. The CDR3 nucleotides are TGTGCCAGCAGTCCCCTCCCGATAGAGTACAATGAGCAGTTCTTC. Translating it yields CASSPLPIEYNEQFF.

The CDR3 DNA follows: TGTGCCACCAGTGATCCCCGGGACCCCGGAAACACCATATATTTT. Translated, it gives CATSDPRDPGNTIYF. The V and J genes are TRBV24-1 and TRBJ1-3, with D possibly being TRBD1 (5 bases). Germline-derived CDR1 and CDR2 are KGHDR and SFDVKD. V gave up 3 bases and J gave up 4 bases, with 12 bases separating them. The CDR3 has 15 residues.

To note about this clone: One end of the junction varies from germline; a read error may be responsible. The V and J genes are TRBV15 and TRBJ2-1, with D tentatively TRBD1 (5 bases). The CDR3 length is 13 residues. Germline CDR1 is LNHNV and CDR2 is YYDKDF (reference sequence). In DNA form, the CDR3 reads TGTGCCACCAGCCCGACGGGTGGGGCCGGAGTTCTCTTC. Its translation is CATSPTGGAGVLF.